This T cell receptor beta chain was recovered during a study of patients and donors after allogeneic stem cell transplantation. This clonotype was seen only a few times. One junction end disagrees with the germline gene, perhaps due to a read error. MiXCR was run by TCRdb on the RT-PCR reads, yielding one entry per CDR3 protein. The profile covers about a million distinct CDR3 sequences, with about a sixth appearing a single time and 5% to 7.5% taken by the ten largest. Germline-derived CDR1 and CDR2 are SSHAT and FNYEAQ (reference sequence). This CDR3 is 14 amino acids long. The TCR sequence derives from a human donor who was either an allogeneic HSCT recipient or a stem cell or donor lymphocyte infusion donor (not recorded which). It is not recorded whose cells these are; they may come from a transplant donor. The sample comprised blood, either unsorted or a sorted T cell fraction (not recorded which). V usage is TRBV7-7 and J usage is TRBJ2-2; D gene ambiguous. The DNA of the CDR3 is TGTGCTAGCAGCTTGCGATTACGCACCGGGGAGCTGTTTTTT. This gives the protein CASSLRLRTGELFF.